The subject of this entry is one T cell receptor (beta chain). Building of the TCR beta libraries involved iRepertoire HTBI primers and Arm-PCR of CDR3 regions. MiXCR, run by TCRdb on the multiplex PCR reads, gives a single entry per CDR3 protein. This table has a few hundred thousand distinct CDR3 sequences, around 11% appearing once. The CDR3 is made up of 15 amino acids. CDR1 and CDR2 from the germline V gene are MGHRA and YSYEKL. Trimming removed 3 bases at V and 1 base at J, with 10 bases between. The data derive from a study of regulatory T cells in long-lasting Graves disease. On the study more broadly: The study enrolled newly diagnosed Graves' patients on antithyroid drugs under 3 months.

Time point in this sample: newly diagnosed GD, antithyroid drugs for less than 3 months. With RNA extracted from PBMCs as input, the TCR library was made. Patients all came to the study from an endocrinology department in Xi'an, China. These data are also associated with another study on T cells in Graves' hyperthyroidism and ophthalmopathy. As reported in that work: Researchers found most expanded thyroid clonotypes above 0.001 in blood as well.

The sequencing here drew on peripheral blood mononuclear cells (PBMCs), taken at new diagnosis, from a patient treated with antithyroid drugs. The rearrangement joins TRBV4-1 to TRBJ1-5, with D perhaps TRBD1 (5 bases). The sequence came from a woman in her late teens or twenties with Graves disease. In DNA form, the CDR3 reads TGCGCCAGCAGCCACCACCGGGACAGCAATCAGCCCCAGCATTTT. It translates to CASSHHRDSNQPQHF.